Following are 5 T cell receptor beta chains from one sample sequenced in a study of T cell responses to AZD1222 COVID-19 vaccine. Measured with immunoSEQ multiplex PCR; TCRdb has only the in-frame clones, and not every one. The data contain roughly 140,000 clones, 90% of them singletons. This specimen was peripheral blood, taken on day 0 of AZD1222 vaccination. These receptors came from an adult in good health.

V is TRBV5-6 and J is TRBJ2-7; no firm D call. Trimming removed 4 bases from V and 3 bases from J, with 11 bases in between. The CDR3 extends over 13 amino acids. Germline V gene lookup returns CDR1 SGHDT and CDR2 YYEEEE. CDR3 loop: CASSGRPSYEQYF. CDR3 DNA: TGTGCCAGCAGCGGACGACCCAGCTACGAGCAGTACTTC. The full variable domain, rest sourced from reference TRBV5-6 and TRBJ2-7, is DAGVTQSPTHLIKTRGQQVTLRCSPKSGHDTVSWYQQALGQGPQFIFQYYEEEERQRGNFPDRFSGHQFPNYSSELNVNALLLGDSALYLCASSGRPSYEQYFGPGTRLTVT.

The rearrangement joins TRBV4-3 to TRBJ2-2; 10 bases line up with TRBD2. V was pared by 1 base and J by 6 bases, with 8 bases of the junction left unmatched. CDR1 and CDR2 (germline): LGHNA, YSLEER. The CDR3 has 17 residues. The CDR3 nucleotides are TGCGCCAGCAGCCAAGGGTCAGCGGGAGGGAGGGCCGGGGAGCTGTTTTTT. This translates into CASSQGSAGGRAGELFF.

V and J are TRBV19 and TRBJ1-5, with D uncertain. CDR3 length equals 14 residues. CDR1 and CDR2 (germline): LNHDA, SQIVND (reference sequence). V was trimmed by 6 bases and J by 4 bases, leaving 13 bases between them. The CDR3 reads CASSMDDRNQPQHF. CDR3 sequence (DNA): TGTGCCAGTAGCATGGATGACCGTAATCAGCCCCAGCATTTT.

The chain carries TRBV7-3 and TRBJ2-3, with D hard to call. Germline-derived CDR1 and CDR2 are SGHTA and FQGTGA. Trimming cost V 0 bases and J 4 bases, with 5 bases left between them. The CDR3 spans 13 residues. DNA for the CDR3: TGTGCCAGCAGCTTAACAGGGTCAGATACGCAGTATTTT. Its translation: CASSLTGSDTQYF.

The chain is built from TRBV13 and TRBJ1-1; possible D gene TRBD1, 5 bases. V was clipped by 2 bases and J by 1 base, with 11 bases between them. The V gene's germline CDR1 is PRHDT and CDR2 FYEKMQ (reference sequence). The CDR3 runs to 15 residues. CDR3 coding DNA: TGTGCCAGCAGCTTAAGAGGGGTCGGGAACACTGAAGCTTTCTTT. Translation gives CASSLRGVGNTEAFF.